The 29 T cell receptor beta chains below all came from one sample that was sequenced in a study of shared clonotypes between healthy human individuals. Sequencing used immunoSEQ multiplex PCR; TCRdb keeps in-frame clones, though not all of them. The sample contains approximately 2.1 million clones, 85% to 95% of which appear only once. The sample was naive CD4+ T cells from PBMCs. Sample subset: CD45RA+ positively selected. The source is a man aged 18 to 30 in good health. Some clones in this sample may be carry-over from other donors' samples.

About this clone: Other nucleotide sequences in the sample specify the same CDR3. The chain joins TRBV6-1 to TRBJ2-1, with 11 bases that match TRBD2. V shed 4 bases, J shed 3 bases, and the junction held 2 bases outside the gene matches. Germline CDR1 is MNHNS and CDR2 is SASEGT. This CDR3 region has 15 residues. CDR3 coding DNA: TGTGCCAGCAGTGGTCTAGCGGGGGGCTACAATGAGCAGTTCTTC. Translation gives CASSGLAGGYNEQFF.

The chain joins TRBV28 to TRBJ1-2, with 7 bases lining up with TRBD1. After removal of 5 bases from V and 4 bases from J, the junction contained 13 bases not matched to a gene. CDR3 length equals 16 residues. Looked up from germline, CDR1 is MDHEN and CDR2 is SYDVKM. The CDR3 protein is CASSHTGAGSGYGYTF. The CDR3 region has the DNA TGTGCCAGCAGTCATACAGGGGCCGGCAGCGGCTATGGCTACACCTTC.

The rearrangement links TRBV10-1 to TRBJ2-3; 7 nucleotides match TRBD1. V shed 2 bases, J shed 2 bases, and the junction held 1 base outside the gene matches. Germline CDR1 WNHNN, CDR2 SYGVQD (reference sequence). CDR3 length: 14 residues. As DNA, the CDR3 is TGCGCCAGCAGTGAGGGGACAGCCACAGATACGCAGTATTTT. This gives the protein CASSEGTATDTQYF.

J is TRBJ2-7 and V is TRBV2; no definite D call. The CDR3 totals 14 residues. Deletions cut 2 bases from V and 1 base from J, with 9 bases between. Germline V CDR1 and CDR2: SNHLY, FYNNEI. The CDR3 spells CASSELVQSYEQYF. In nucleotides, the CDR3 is TGTGCCAGCAGTGAATTGGTGCAGTCCTACGAGCAGTACTTC.

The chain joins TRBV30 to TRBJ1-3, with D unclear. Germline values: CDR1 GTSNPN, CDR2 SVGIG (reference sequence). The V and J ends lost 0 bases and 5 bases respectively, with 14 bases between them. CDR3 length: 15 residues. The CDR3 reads CAWSVLIGTRNTIYF. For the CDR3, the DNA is TGTGCCTGGAGTGTACTTATAGGCACTCGAAACACCATATATTTT.

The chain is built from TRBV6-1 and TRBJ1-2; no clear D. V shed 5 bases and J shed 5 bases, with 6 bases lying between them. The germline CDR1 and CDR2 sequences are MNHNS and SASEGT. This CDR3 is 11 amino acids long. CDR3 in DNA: TGTGCCAGCAGTCTAAGATATGGCTACACCTTC. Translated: CASSLRYGYTF.

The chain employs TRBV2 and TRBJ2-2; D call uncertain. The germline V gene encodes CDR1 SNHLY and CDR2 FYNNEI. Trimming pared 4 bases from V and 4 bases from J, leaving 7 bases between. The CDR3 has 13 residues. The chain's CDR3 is CASSVQPTGELFF. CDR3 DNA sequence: TGTGCCAGCAGTGTGCAGCCCACCGGGGAGCTGTTTTTT.

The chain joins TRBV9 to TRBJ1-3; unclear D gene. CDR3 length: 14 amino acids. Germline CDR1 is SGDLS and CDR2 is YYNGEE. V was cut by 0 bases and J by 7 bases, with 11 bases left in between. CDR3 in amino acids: CASSVEGDPNTIYF. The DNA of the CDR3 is TGTGCCAGCAGCGTAGAAGGAGATCCGAACACCATATATTTT.

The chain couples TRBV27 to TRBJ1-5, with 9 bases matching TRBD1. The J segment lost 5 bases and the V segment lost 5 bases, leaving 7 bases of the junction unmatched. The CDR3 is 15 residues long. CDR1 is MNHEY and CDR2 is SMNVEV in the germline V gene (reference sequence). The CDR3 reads CASSPTNRGHQPQHF. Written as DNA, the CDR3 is TGTGCCAGCAGTCCCACCAACAGGGGGCATCAGCCCCAGCATTTT.

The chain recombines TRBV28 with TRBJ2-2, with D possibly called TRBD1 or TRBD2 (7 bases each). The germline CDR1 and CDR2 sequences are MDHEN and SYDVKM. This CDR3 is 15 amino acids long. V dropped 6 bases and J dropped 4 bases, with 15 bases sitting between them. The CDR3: CASRLQGRGTGELFF. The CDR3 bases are TGTGCCAGCAGGCTACAGGGGAGGGGCACCGGGGAGCTGTTTTTT. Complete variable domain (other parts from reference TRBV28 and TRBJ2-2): DVKVTQSSRYLVKRTGEKVFLECVQDMDHENMFWYRQDPGLGLRLIYFSYDVKMKEKGDIPEGYSVSREKKERFSLILESASTNQTSMYLCASRLQGRGTGELFFGEGSRLTVL.

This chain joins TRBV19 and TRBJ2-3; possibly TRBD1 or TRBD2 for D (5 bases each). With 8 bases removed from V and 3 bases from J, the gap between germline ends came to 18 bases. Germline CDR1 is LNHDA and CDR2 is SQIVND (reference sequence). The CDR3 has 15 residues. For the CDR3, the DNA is TGTGCCAGTCGAACGTCGGGGCGGAAGACAGATACGCAGTATTTT. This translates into CASRTSGRKTDTQYF.

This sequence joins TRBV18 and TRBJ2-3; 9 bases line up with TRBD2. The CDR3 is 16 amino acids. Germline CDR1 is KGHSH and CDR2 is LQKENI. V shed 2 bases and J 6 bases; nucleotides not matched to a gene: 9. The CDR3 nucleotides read TGTGCCAGCTCACCATCTCTAGCGGGGAGGGACGATACGCAGTATTTT. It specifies CASSPSLAGRDDTQYF.

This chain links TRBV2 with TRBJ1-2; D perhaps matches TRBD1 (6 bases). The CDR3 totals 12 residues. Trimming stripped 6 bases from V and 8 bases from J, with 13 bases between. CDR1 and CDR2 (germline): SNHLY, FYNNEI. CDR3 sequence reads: CASREYGQGYTF. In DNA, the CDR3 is TGTGCCAGCAGAGAATACGGACAGGGCTACACCTTC. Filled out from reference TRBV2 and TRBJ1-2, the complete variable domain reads EPEVTQTPSHQVTQMGQEVILRCVPISNHLYFYWYRQILGQKVEFLVSFYNNEISEKSEIFDDQFSVERPDGSNFTLKIRSTKLEDSAMYFCASREYGQGYTFGSGTRLTVV.

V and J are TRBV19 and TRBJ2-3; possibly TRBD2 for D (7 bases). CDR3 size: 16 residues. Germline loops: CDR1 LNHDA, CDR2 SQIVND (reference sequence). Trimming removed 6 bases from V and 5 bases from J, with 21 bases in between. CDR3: CASSEPGGGSRDTQYF. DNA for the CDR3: TGTGCCAGTAGCGAGCCGGGGGGCGGGAGTCGAGATACGCAGTATTTT.

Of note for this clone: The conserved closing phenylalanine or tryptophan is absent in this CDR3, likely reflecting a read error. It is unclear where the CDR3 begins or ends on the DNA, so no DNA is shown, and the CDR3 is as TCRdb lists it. The CDR3 region is CASSLGASGSRSLL. This chain uses TRBV5-6 with TRBJ2-7; the table gives TRBD2 as D, unverified against the DNA. Germline CDR1 reads SGHDT; CDR2 reads YYEEEE. The CDR3 is 14 amino acids long, termini counted.

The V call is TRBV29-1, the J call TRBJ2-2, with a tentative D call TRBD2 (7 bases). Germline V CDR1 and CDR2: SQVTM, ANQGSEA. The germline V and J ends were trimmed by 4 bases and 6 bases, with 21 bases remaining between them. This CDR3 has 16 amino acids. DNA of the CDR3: TGCAGCGTTGGAGGGCTGTGGTCGGGGGGCCCCGGGGAGCTGTTTTTT. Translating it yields CSVGGLWSGGPGELFF.

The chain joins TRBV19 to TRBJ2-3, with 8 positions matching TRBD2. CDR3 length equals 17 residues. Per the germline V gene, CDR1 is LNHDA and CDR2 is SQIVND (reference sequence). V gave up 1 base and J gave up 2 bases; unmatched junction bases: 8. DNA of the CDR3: TGTGCCAGTAGTATAGGCACGGCGGGAGGACCCACAGATACGCAGTATTTT. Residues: CASSIGTAGGPTDTQYF.

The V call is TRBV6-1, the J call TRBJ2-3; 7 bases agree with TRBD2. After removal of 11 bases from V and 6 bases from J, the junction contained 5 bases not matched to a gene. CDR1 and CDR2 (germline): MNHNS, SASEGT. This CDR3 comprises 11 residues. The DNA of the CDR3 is TGTGCCGGGGAGGGCAAGGATACGCAGTATTTT. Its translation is CAGEGKDTQYF.

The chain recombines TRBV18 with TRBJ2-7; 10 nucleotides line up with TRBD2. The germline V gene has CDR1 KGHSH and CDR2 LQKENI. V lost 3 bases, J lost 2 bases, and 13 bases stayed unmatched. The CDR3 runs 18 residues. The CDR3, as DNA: TGTGCCAGCTCACCGCGCGGGGGGGCTAGCGGGGGAACCTACGAGCAGTACTTC. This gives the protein CASSPRGGASGGTYEQYF. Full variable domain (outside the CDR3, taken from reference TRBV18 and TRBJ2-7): NAGVMQNPRHLVRRRGQEARLRCSPMKGHSHVYWYRQLPEEGLKFMVYLQKENIIDESGMPKERFSAEFPKEGPSILRIQQVVRGDSAAYFCASSPRGGASGGTYEQYFGPGTRLTVT.

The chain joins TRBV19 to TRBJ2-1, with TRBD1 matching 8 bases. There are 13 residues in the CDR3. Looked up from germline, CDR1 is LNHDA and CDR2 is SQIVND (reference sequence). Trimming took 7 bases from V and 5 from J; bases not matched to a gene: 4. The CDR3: CASNKDRDNEQFF. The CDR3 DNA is TGTGCCAGTAATAAGGACAGGGACAATGAGCAGTTCTTC.

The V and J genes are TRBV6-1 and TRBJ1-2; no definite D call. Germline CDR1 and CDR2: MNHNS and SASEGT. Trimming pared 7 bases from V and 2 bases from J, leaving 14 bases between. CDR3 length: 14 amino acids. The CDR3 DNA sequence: TGTGCCAGCACTCAAAGGCCGGGGAACTATGGCTACACCTTC. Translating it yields CASTQRPGNYGYTF.

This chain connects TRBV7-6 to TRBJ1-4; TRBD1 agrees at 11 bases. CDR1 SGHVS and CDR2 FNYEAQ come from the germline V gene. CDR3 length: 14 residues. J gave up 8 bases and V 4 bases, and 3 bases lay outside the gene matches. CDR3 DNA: TGTGCCAGCAGCTCCAGGACAGGGGGCGAAAAACTGTTTTTT. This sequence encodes CASSSRTGGEKLFF.

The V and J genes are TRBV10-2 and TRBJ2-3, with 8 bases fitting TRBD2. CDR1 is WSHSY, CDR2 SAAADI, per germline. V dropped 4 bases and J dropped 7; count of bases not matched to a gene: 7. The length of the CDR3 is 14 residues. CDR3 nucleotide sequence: TGCGCCAGCAGTGGTGAACTAGCGGATTATACGCAGTATTTT. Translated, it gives CASSGELADYTQYF.

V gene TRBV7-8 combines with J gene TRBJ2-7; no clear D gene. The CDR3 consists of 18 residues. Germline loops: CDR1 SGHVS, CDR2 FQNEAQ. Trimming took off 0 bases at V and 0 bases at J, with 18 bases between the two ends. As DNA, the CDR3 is TGTGCCAGCAGCTTAGCTCGGTCCTCCGGGCCGAGCTCCTACGAGCAGTACTTC. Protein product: CASSLARSSGPSSYEQYF.

The CDR3 DNA is TGTGCCAGCAGCGCCGGGGGAGAGGCCTATGGCTACACCTTC. Translating gives CASSAGGEAYGYTF. The J gene is TRBJ1-2, the V gene TRBV9; TRBD1 might be the D (5 bases). CDR1 is SGDLS and CDR2 is YYNGEE in the germline V gene. The CDR3 totals 14 residues. The germline V and J ends were trimmed by 3 bases and 4 bases, with 13 bases remaining between them.

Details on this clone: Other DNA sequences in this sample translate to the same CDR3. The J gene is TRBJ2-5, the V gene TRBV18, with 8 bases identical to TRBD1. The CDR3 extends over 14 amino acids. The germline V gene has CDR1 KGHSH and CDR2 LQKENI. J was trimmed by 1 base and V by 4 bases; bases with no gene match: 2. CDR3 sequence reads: CASSRDRGQETQYF. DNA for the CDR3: TGTGCCAGCTCACGAGACAGGGGCCAAGAGACCCAGTACTTC.

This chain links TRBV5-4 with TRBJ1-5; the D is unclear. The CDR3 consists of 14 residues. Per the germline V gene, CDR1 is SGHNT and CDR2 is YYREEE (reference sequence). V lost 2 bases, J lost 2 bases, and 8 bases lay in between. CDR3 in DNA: TGTGCCAGCAGCTTTAGTCCGGGCAATCAGCCCCAGCATTTT. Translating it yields CASSFSPGNQPQHF.

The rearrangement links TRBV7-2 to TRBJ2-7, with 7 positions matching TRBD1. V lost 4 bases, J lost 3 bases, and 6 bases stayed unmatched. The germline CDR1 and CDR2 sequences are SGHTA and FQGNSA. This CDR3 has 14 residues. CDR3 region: CASSSSTGYYEQYF. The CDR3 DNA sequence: TGTGCCAGCAGCTCCTCGACAGGGTACTACGAGCAGTACTTC.

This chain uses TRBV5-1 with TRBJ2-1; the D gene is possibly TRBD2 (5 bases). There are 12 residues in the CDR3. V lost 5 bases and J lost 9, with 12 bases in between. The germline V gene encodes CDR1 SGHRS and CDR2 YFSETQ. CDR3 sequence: CASRPYRGEQFF. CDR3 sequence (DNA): TGCGCCAGCAGACCGTATCGGGGTGAGCAGTTCTTC.